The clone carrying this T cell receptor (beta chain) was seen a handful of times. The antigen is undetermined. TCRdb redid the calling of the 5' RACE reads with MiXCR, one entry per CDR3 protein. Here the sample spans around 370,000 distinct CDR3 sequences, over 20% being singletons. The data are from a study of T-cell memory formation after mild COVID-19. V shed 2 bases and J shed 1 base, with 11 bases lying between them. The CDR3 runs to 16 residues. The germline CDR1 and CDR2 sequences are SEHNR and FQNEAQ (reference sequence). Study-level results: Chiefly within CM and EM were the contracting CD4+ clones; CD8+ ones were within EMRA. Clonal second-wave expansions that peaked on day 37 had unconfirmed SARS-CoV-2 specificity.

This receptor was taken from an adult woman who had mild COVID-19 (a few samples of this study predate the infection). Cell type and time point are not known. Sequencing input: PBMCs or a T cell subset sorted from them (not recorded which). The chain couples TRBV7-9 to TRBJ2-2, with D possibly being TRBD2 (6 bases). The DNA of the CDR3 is TGTGCCAGCAGCTTATACGAAGCGGGGAACACCGGGGAGCTGTTTTTT. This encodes CASSLYEAGNTGELFF.